These 32 T cell receptor beta chains share one sample of origin, sequenced in a study of cytomegalovirus exposure and HLA in healthy donors. The PCR had 60 Vbeta and 13 Jbeta primers. Method: immunoSEQ multiplex PCR; TCRdb's copy keeps in-frame clones and lacks some. The sample has some 130,000 clones; 60% to 80% are singletons. Sequencing was carried out using PBMCs. Every receptor here comes from a man in his late teens or twenties in good health and CMV-seronegative.

The V call is TRBV6-1, the J call TRBJ1-2; the match to TRBD1 covers 11 bases. This CDR3 has 16 amino acids. Germline CDR1 and CDR2: MNHNS and SASEGT. V shed 0 bases, J shed 5 bases, and the junction held 5 bases outside the gene matches. CDR3 sequence (DNA): TGTGCCAGCAGTGAAGCGGGACAGGGGGGGAGATATGGCTACACCTTC. The encoded protein is CASSEAGQGGRYGYTF.

The rearrangement joins TRBV2 to TRBJ1-1, with 7 positions matching TRBD1. The CDR3 totals 12 residues. The germline V gene has CDR1 SNHLY and CDR2 FYNNEI. The J segment lost 6 bases and the V segment lost 10 bases, leaving 8 bases of the junction unmatched. Written as DNA, the CDR3 is TGTGCCACCACGGACAGGACAGCTGAAGCTTTCTTT. Amino acid sequence: CATTDRTAEAFF.

V gene TRBV7-2 combines with J gene TRBJ1-2, with 7 bases identical to TRBD1. After removal of 5 bases from V and 5 bases from J, the junction contained 11 bases not matched to a gene. In germline, CDR1 is SGHTA, CDR2 FQGNSA. The CDR3 consists of 15 residues. The CDR3 DNA follows: TGTGCCAGCAGCCCATACCTTGGACAGGAGTATGGCTACACCTTC. As protein: CASSPYLGQEYGYTF.

This chain uses TRBV30 with TRBJ1-1, with D uncertain. CDR1 and CDR2 from the germline V gene are GTSNPN and SVGIG (reference sequence). This CDR3 contains 13 residues. Between the trimmed V and J ends, which lost 3 bases and 0 bases, there was a span of 8 bases. CDR3 amino acids: CAWRRAMNTEAFF. The CDR3 nucleotides read TGTGCCTGGAGGAGGGCCATGAACACTGAAGCTTTCTTT.

The V call is TRBV25-1, the J call TRBJ1-5; no clear D. V was shortened by 2 bases and J by 6 bases, with 11 bases between the two germline ends. CDR1 and CDR2 (germline): MGHDK, SYGVNS. The CDR3 runs to 14 residues. The CDR3 DNA follows: TGTGCCAGCAGTGAAAGGTCGGGAGGTCAGCCCCAGCATTTT. Translated, it gives CASSERSGGQPQHF.

The V gene is TRBV10-3, the J gene TRBJ2-5, with D tentatively TRBD1 (6 bases). V gave up 4 bases and J gave up 5 bases, with 14 bases separating them. Germline CDR1 and CDR2: ENHRY and SYGVKD. The CDR3 covers 14 residues. CDR3 amino acids: CAISGDQGRETQYF. The DNA for the CDR3 is TGTGCCATCAGTGGAGATCAGGGGCGGGAGACCCAGTACTTC.

On this clone itself: A junction boundary mismatches the germline segment, possibly from a read error. V gene TRBV19 combines with J gene TRBJ1-5; TRBD1 is a possible D gene (6 bases). This CDR3 comprises 15 residues. The germline V gene has CDR1 LNHDA and CDR2 SQIVND (reference sequence). The CDR3 here is CASRTDTGFNQPRHF. Written as DNA, the CDR3 is TGTGCCAGTAGGACGGATACAGGGTTTAATCAGCCCCGGCATTTT.

This clone appeared a few times. The gene calls are TRBV7-9 and TRBJ2-3, with D possibly matching TRBD1 (5 bases). Looked up from germline, CDR1 is SEHNR and CDR2 is FQNEAQ (reference sequence). V was pared by 1 base and J by 5 bases, with 10 bases between. The CDR3 extends over 14 amino acids. CDR3 residues: CASSLGGALDTQYF. The CDR3 DNA reads TGTGCCAGCAGCTTAGGTGGGGCCCTAGATACGCAGTATTTT.

The J gene is TRBJ2-7, the V gene TRBV9; a possible D gene is TRBD1 (6 bases). The germline gives CDR1 SGDLS, CDR2 YYNGEE. The ends were cut back, 0 bases at V and 3 bases at J, with 13 bases in the middle. The CDR3 runs to 15 residues. CDR3 in amino acids: CASSVAEGQNYEQYF. The CDR3 bases are TGTGCCAGCAGCGTAGCTGAGGGACAAAACTACGAGCAGTACTTC.

This sequence joins TRBV10-3 and TRBJ1-2, with 8 bases identical to TRBD1. The CDR3 spans 15 residues. CDR1 and CDR2 from the germline V gene are ENHRY and SYGVKD. The V segment lost 4 bases and the J segment 2 bases; nucleotides outside the gene matches: 6. The CDR3 reads CAISGADRANYGYTF. CDR3 nucleotide sequence: TGTGCCATCAGTGGAGCGGACAGGGCCAACTATGGCTACACCTTC.

The CDR3 region is CASSLSMDSEYGYTF. Written as DNA, the CDR3 is TGTGCCAGCAGCTTATCTATGGACAGCGAGTATGGCTACACCTTC. The chain is built from TRBV7-9 and TRBJ1-2; TRBD1 might be the D (6 bases). The V and J ends lost 2 bases and 5 bases respectively, with 15 bases between them. CDR1 SEHNR and CDR2 FQNEAQ come from the germline V gene (reference sequence). This CDR3 has 15 amino acids.

V usage is TRBV5-4 and J usage is TRBJ2-2, with 10 bases aligning to TRBD1. Trimming removed 4 bases from V and 3 bases from J; junction bases left unmatched: 3. The V gene's germline CDR1 is SGHNT and CDR2 YYREEE (reference sequence). This CDR3 spans 15 amino acids. For the CDR3, the DNA is TGTGCCAGCAGCCCCGGACAGGGGGACACCGGGGAGCTGTTTTTT. Protein: CASSPGQGDTGELFF.

The rearrangement joins TRBV15 to TRBJ2-1, with 9 bases matching TRBD1. CDR1 LNHNV and CDR2 YYDKDF come from the germline V gene (reference sequence). This CDR3 spans 18 amino acids. J gave up 2 bases and V 2 bases, and 10 bases lay outside the gene matches. This CDR3 reads CATSRLSRTGATYNEQFF. The DNA for the CDR3 is TGTGCCACCAGCAGACTCTCTAGGACAGGGGCCACCTACAATGAGCAGTTCTTC.

This chain connects TRBV27 to TRBJ2-1; possible D gene TRBD2, 6 bases. This CDR3 contains 17 residues. Looked up from germline, CDR1 is MNHEY and CDR2 is SMNVEV (reference sequence). V shed 5 bases and J shed 0 bases, with 17 bases lying between them. In DNA, the CDR3 is TGTGCCAGCAGTCCGAGTGGGGGGACCAGCTCCTACAATGAGCAGTTCTTC. Its protein is CASSPSGGTSSYNEQFF.

This rearrangement joins TRBV19 to TRBJ1-5, with 8 positions matching TRBD1. V was clipped by 3 bases and J by 6 bases; unmatched bases: 4. From germline, CDR1 is LNHDA and CDR2 SQIVND (reference sequence). The CDR3 covers 14 residues. CDR3 sequence reads: CASSINTGGQPQHF. The CDR3 nucleotides are TGTGCCAGTAGTATTAATACAGGGGGTCAGCCCCAGCATTTT.

This rearrangement joins TRBV9 to TRBJ1-2; possibly TRBD1 for D (6 bases). This CDR3 has 15 residues. The V gene lost 6 bases and the J gene lost 5 bases, with 20 bases spanning the gap. Germline V lookup: CDR1 SGDLS, CDR2 YYNGEE. DNA for the CDR3: TGTGCCAGCACTACCGGCAGGGGTGGTGTGTATGGCTACACCTTC. Residues: CASTTGRGGVYGYTF.

The chain couples TRBV27 to TRBJ1-5, with no clear D. The CDR3 contains 18 residues. Germline V gene lookup returns CDR1 MNHEY and CDR2 SMNVEV (reference sequence). V shed 6 bases and J shed 0 bases, with 21 bases lying between them. CDR3 bases: TGTGCCAGCAGCCCCGGCGGGTTCAGGCCCTATAGCAATCAGCCCCAGCATTTT. Amino acid sequence: CASSPGGFRPYSNQPQHF.

This clone showed up just once. The chain couples TRBV9 to TRBJ1-3, with TRBD1 as a possible D gene (5 bases). The CDR3 has 14 amino acids. Germline CDR1 SGDLS, CDR2 YYNGEE. With 3 bases removed from V and 2 bases from J, the gap between germline ends came to 9 bases. DNA of the CDR3: TGTGCCAGCAGCGCGACAGTTCCTGGAAACACCATATATTTT. Encoded protein: CASSATVPGNTIYF.

This clone has just a few counts. This chain links TRBV6-4 with TRBJ1-1; 7 bases are a match to TRBD1. Germline V gives CDR1 MRHNA, CDR2 SNTAGT. V lost 6 bases, J lost 3 bases, and 4 bases stayed unmatched. CDR3 length: 13 amino acids. CDR3 sequence reads: CASRTTGDTEAFF. In DNA, the CDR3 is TGTGCCAGCAGAACTACAGGGGACACTGAAGCTTTCTTT.

The chain couples TRBV6-4 to TRBJ1-2; D perhaps matches TRBD1 (5 bases). The CDR3 totals 14 residues. The V and J ends lost 6 bases and 14 bases respectively, with 25 bases between them. Germline V gene lookup returns CDR1 MRHNA and CDR2 SNTAGT. The CDR3, as DNA: TGTGCCAGCAGCGCCCCTCTATTGGGGGGAGTGGGGACCTTC. Protein: CASSAPLLGGVGTF.

This clone is a singleton in its sample. This chain connects TRBV5-1 to TRBJ2-5; 9 bases fit TRBD2. V gave up 4 bases and J gave up 4 bases; unmatched junction bases: 5. CDR1 and CDR2 (germline): SGHRS, YFSETQ. The CDR3 extends over 14 amino acids. DNA for the CDR3: TGCGCCAGCAGCCTACGCGGGGGGGGAGAGACCCAGTACTTC. Its translation: CASSLRGGGETQYF.

The rearrangement joins TRBV18 to TRBJ2-2, with D possibly TRBD1 on 5 matching bases. Trimming stripped 6 bases from V and 0 bases from J, with 8 bases between. Germline values: CDR1 KGHSH, CDR2 LQKENI. This CDR3 comprises 14 residues. CDR3 DNA: TGTGCCAGCTCGTCACAGGCGAACACCGGGGAGCTGTTTTTT. Translating it yields CASSSQANTGELFF.

J is TRBJ2-3 and V is TRBV6-5; 7 bases fit TRBD2. Trimming cost V 2 bases and J 4 bases; bases outside gene matches: 6. The V gene's germline CDR1 is MNHEY and CDR2 SVGAGI. This CDR3 spans 15 amino acids. The CDR3 DNA is TGTGCCAGCAGTTACGGGAGGGGAGACGCAGATACGCAGTATTTT. This codes for CASSYGRGDADTQYF.

This rearrangement joins TRBV5-5 to TRBJ2-7; TRBD1 aligns across 8 bases. V gave up 3 bases and J gave up 3 bases; unmatched junction bases: 2. The germline V gene encodes CDR1 SGHKS and CDR2 YYEKEE (reference sequence). The CDR3 has 13 residues. DNA of the CDR3: TGTGCCAGCAGCTACACAGGGGGCTACGAGCAGTACTTC. Its protein product is CASSYTGGYEQYF.

The gene calls are TRBV5-1 and TRBJ2-2, with 9 positions matching TRBD1. The germline CDR1 and CDR2 sequences are SGHRS and YFSETQ. This CDR3 is 16 amino acids long. Trimming cost V 1 base and J 6 bases; bases outside gene matches: 7. The CDR3 coding sequence is TGCGCCAGCAGCTTGAGGGGACAGGGATTGGCCGGGGAGCTGTTTTTT. Amino acid sequence: CASSLRGQGLAGELFF.

The gene calls are TRBV5-1 and TRBJ2-3; 10 bases fit TRBD2. Germline V gene lookup returns CDR1 SGHRS and CDR2 YFSETQ. The CDR3 covers 18 residues. V trimming: 1 base; J trimming: 2 bases; junction bases outside the gene matches: 10. CDR3 coding DNA: TGCGCCAGCAGCTTGCTCTCCCAGCGGGGGGGCTTCACAGATACGCAGTATTTT. Translation: CASSLLSQRGGFTDTQYF.

The chain joins TRBV9 to TRBJ1-1; TRBD1 agrees at 8 bases. The J segment lost 0 bases and the V segment lost 3 bases, leaving 10 bases of the junction unmatched. Germline V lookup: CDR1 SGDLS, CDR2 YYNGEE. CDR3 size: 17 residues. The CDR3 sequence is CASSAGQGPGMNTEAFF. The CDR3 nucleotides read TGTGCCAGCAGCGCCGGACAGGGCCCTGGGATGAACACTGAAGCTTTCTTT.

J is TRBJ2-7 and V is TRBV5-1; possible D gene TRBD2, 6 bases. CDR1 and CDR2 from the germline V gene are SGHRS and YFSETQ. The CDR3 loop spans 11 amino acids. Trimming stripped 4 bases from V and 4 bases from J, with 6 bases between. CDR3 sequence (DNA): TGCGCCAGCAGCCGGGAGTACGAGCAGTACTTC. This gives the protein CASSREYEQYF.

The CDR3 spells CASRLEQGFGYGYTF. CDR3 nucleotide sequence: TGTGCCAGCAGACTCGAACAGGGTTTTGGTTATGGCTACACCTTC. This chain links TRBV6-5 with TRBJ1-2; a weak D match, TRBD1 (6 bases). V gave up 6 bases and J gave up 5 bases, with 19 bases separating them. This CDR3 has 15 residues. Germline lookup yields CDR1 MNHEY and CDR2 SVGAGI.

CDR3 in DNA: TGTGCCAGCAGCGCCGACAGACAGTCTGAAGCTTTCTTT. This codes for CASSADRQSEAFF. This sequence joins TRBV11-2 and TRBJ1-1; TRBD1 might be the D (5 bases). The CDR3 totals 13 residues. In germline, CDR1 is SGHAT, CDR2 FQNNGV. The V end lost 5 bases, the J end lost 6 bases, and 13 bases lay between the germline ends.

The chain combines TRBV27 with TRBJ1-5, with TRBD1 matching over 8 bases. The CDR3 loop spans 14 amino acids. In germline, CDR1 is MNHEY, CDR2 SMNVEV (reference sequence). V was clipped by 3 bases and J by 7 bases; unmatched bases: 5. For the CDR3, the DNA is TGTGCCAGCAGTTTGTCTCAGGGGGCACAGCCCCAGCATTTT. Encoded protein: CASSLSQGAQPQHF.

This chain joins TRBV4-3 and TRBJ2-1; 9 bases agree with TRBD1. Trimming removed 0 bases from V and 8 bases from J; junction bases left unmatched: 2. This CDR3 has 14 amino acids. Germline V gene sequence: CDR1 LGHNA, CDR2 YSLEER. The CDR3 reads CASSQEGTGYEQFF. The DNA of the CDR3 is TGCGCCAGCAGCCAAGAAGGGACAGGGTATGAGCAGTTCTTC.